The sequence of this TCR beta chain was determined in a study of blood T cells in healthy people across ages. General observations from the study: It was found that TCR beta diversity correlated strongly with the percentage of naive T cells.

Primers used in a second PCR of roughly 6 to 12 cycles were a sample-barcoded 5' primer and a J-beta primer mix. In TCRdb, the 5' RACE reads were re-called with MiXCR into one record per CDR3 protein. The table lists about 640,000 distinct CDR3 sequences, 45% to 65% of them singletons. There were at least 6 micrograms of total RNA extracted from every sample. For this clonotype: The antigen remains unidentified.

The material sequenced was blood. The receptor was isolated from a man in his sixties in good health.

The CDR3 DNA reads as TGCAGTGCTAGCAACCCAGTCGGTGAAAAACTGTTTTTT. This gives the protein CSASNPVGEKLFF. The V call is TRBV20-1, the J call TRBJ1-4; D is unclear. The germline V gene has CDR1 DFQATT and CDR2 SNEGSKA (reference sequence). This CDR3 is 13 amino acids long. Trimming stripped 3 bases from V and 7 bases from J, with 12 bases between.